Listed below are T cell receptor beta chains from one sample, sequenced in a study. TCRdb re-analysed the RT-PCR reads in MiXCR, keeping a single row per CDR3 protein. The data contain around 700,000 distinct CDR3 sequences, about 14% of them singletons. The sequenced sample consisted of memory CD4+ T cells from blood. All receptors come from a female donor in good health, serving as a healthy control. CDR3s include the opening cysteine and the closing phenylalanine or tryptophan. Each record gives: V gene, D gene, clone size, J gene, CDR3 DNA, CDR3 protein. A D gene is named only where the DNA matches it firmly. The size entry is marked missing in some rows and otherwise reads once, few, many or a size class.

v_call: TRBV11-2; d_call: -; clone_size: many; j_call: TRBJ2-5; cdr3_nt: TGTGCCAGCAGCTTCGGGTACGGTGGGGAGACCCAGTACTTC; cdr3_aa: CASSFGYGGETQYF
v_call: TRBV5-6; d_call: -; clone_size: once; j_call: TRBJ2-7; cdr3_nt: TGTGCCAGCAGCTTGCCCTCACTAGGGACCCCTCACGAGCAGTACTTC; cdr3_aa: CASSLPSLGTPHEQYF
v_call: TRBV7-2; d_call: -; clone_size: many; j_call: TRBJ2-7; cdr3_nt: TGTGCCAGCAGCCCCTCAGGATACGAGCAGTACTTC; cdr3_aa: CASSPSGYEQYF
v_call: TRBV27; d_call: -; clone_size: -; j_call: TRBJ1-5; cdr3_nt: TGTGCCAGCGGCCCAGACGGCCCTAGCAATCAGCCCCAGCATTTT; cdr3_aa: CASGPDGPSNQPQHF
v_call: TRBV20-1; d_call: -; clone_size: many; j_call: TRBJ2-2; cdr3_nt: TGCAGTGCTAGGCCCCCTTTGGGGAACACCGGGGAGCTGTTTTTT; cdr3_aa: CSARPPLGNTGELFF
v_call: TRBV18; d_call: -; clone_size: few; j_call: TRBJ1-1; cdr3_nt: TGTGCCAGCACGCAACAGGTGGACACTGAAGCTTTCTTT; cdr3_aa: CASTQQVDTEAFF
v_call: TRBV20-1; d_call: -; clone_size: few; j_call: TRBJ1-3; cdr3_nt: TGCAGTGCTAGAGATGCCGGCGGGGCTGGAAACACCATATATTTT; cdr3_aa: CSARDAGGAGNTIYF
v_call: TRBV29-1; d_call: -; clone_size: many; j_call: TRBJ2-1; cdr3_nt: TGCAGCGTTGTTGCGGTAGGGGGAGGCCCACGAGGTAATGAGCAGTTCTTC; cdr3_aa: CSVVAVGGGPRGNEQFF
v_call: TRBV12-3/TRBV12-4; d_call: -; clone_size: many; j_call: TRBJ1-2; cdr3_nt: TGTGCCAGCAGTGGGACACCTCAGTGGGCCTATGGCTACACCTTC; cdr3_aa: CASSGTPQWAYGYTF
v_call: TRBV6-2/TRBV6-3; d_call: -; clone_size: few; j_call: TRBJ2-7; cdr3_nt: TGTGCCAGCACCCCACTAGAGGTCCACGAGCAGTACTTC; cdr3_aa: CASTPLEVHEQYF
v_call: TRBV18; d_call: -; clone_size: few; j_call: TRBJ1-1; cdr3_nt: TGTGCCAGCTCCCTCACGGGAGACGCTGAAGCTTTCTTT; cdr3_aa: CASSLTGDAEAFF
v_call: TRBV7-2; d_call: -; clone_size: few; j_call: TRBJ1-2; cdr3_nt: TGTGCCAGCAGCTTAAGGGGAAGGGCAGGGGAAGGCTATGGCTACACCTTC; cdr3_aa: CASSLRGRAGEGYGYTF
v_call: TRBV15; d_call: -; clone_size: -; j_call: TRBJ2-3; cdr3_nt: TGTGCCACCAGCAGAGACAGGGGACCAGATACGCAGTATTTT; cdr3_aa: CATSRDRGPDTQYF
v_call: TRBV6-1; d_call: TRBD1; clone_size: few; j_call: TRBJ1-5; cdr3_nt: TGTGCCACCCTTCAGGGGGCTCAGCCCCAGCATTTT; cdr3_aa: CATLQGAQPQHF
v_call: TRBV30; d_call: TRBD1; clone_size: -; j_call: TRBJ1-4; cdr3_nt: TGTGCCTGGAGTTCGTTCGGGACAGGGACTGAAAAACTGTTTTTT; cdr3_aa: CAWSSFGTGTEKLFF
v_call: TRBV20-1; d_call: -; clone_size: many; j_call: TRBJ1-1; cdr3_nt: TGCAGTGCTAGACAGGGTGGGACTGAAGCTTTCTTT; cdr3_aa: CSARQGGTEAFF
v_call: TRBV5-1; d_call: TRBD1; clone_size: -; j_call: TRBJ2-7; cdr3_nt: TGCGCCAGCAGCTTGACCGGGACAGGTAACTCCTACGAGCAGTACTTC; cdr3_aa: CASSLTGTGNSYEQYF
v_call: TRBV7-2; d_call: TRBD1; clone_size: many; j_call: TRBJ1-5; cdr3_nt: TGTGCCAGCAGCGGACAGGCCAATCAGCCCCAGCATTTT; cdr3_aa: CASSGQANQPQHF
v_call: TRBV20-1; d_call: -; clone_size: many; j_call: TRBJ2-2; cdr3_nt: TGCAGTGCCCCGATTACCGCCAGGTCCGCGAACACCGGGGAGCTGTTTTTT; cdr3_aa: CSAPITARSANTGELFF
v_call: TRBV29-1; d_call: -; clone_size: many; j_call: TRBJ2-1; cdr3_nt: TGCAGCGTTAGTCCGCAGGGTTACAATGAGCAGTTCTTC; cdr3_aa: CSVSPQGYNEQFF
v_call: TRBV29-1; d_call: TRBD1; clone_size: few; j_call: TRBJ2-1; cdr3_nt: TGCAGCGTTGTCGGGACAGGGAAGAATGAGCAGTTCTTC; cdr3_aa: CSVVGTGKNEQFF
v_call: TRBV5-1; d_call: -; clone_size: few; j_call: TRBJ2-3; cdr3_nt: TGCGCCAGCACCGGACGGGGATACACAGATACGCAGTATTTT; cdr3_aa: CASTGRGYTDTQYF
v_call: TRBV27; d_call: -; clone_size: few; j_call: TRBJ2-7; cdr3_nt: TGTGCCAGCAGTTTCAGTACCCTCTCCTACGAGCAGTACTTC; cdr3_aa: CASSFSTLSYEQYF
v_call: TRBV6-6; d_call: -; clone_size: -; j_call: TRBJ2-3; cdr3_nt: TGTGCCAGCAGTTATTCAGCCAGCGTAGATACGCTGTATTTT; cdr3_aa: CASSYSASVDTLYF
v_call: TRBV27; d_call: -; clone_size: many; j_call: TRBJ2-3; cdr3_nt: TGTGCCAGCAGTTTCGGAGGGACGGGCACAGATACGCAGTATTTT; cdr3_aa: CASSFGGTGTDTQYF
v_call: TRBV7-2; d_call: -; clone_size: -; j_call: TRBJ1-2; cdr3_nt: TGTGCCAGCAGCTTAGCGGTCCAGGGGCTCTATGGCTACACCTTC; cdr3_aa: CASSLAVQGLYGYTF
v_call: TRBV5-1; d_call: -; clone_size: many; j_call: TRBJ2-7; cdr3_nt: TGCGCCAGCAGCTTGGAGCCCCTCAACGAGCAGTACTTC; cdr3_aa: CASSLEPLNEQYF
v_call: TRBV7-7; d_call: TRBD2; clone_size: few; j_call: TRBJ2-7; cdr3_nt: TGTGCTAGCAGCCCCAGACTAGCGGGAGCCTACGAGCAGTACTTC; cdr3_aa: CASSPRLAGAYEQYF
v_call: TRBV28; d_call: -; clone_size: -; j_call: TRBJ2-1; cdr3_nt: TGTGCCAGCAGCCCTAGCGACAACTACTACAATGAGCAGTTCTTC; cdr3_aa: CASSPSDNYYNEQFF
v_call: TRBV20-1; d_call: -; clone_size: -; j_call: TRBJ2-4; cdr3_nt: TGCAGTGCTACTTACAGGGATGGGGCCAAAAACATTCAGTACTTC; cdr3_aa: CSATYRDGAKNIQYF
v_call: TRBV20-1; d_call: -; clone_size: -; j_call: TRBJ1-1; cdr3_nt: TGCAGTGCTAGAGATTTCCGGGTAATGGCTTTCTTT; cdr3_aa: CSARDFRVMAFF
v_call: TRBV4-3; d_call: -; clone_size: few; j_call: TRBJ1-2; cdr3_nt: TGCGCCAGCAGCCAAGAGGCAGGGATTAACACTTACTATGGCTACACCTTC; cdr3_aa: CASSQEAGINTYYGYTF
v_call: TRBV20-1; d_call: -; clone_size: many; j_call: TRBJ2-3; cdr3_nt: TGCAGTGCTTCTAGCAGTAGCACAGATACGCAGTATTTT; cdr3_aa: CSASSSSTDTQYF
v_call: TRBV5-1; d_call: -; clone_size: -; j_call: TRBJ2-2; cdr3_nt: TGCGCCAGCAGCTCATCAACAGGGTCCGGGGAGCTGTTTTTT; cdr3_aa: CASSSSTGSGELFF
v_call: TRBV5-5; d_call: -; clone_size: -; j_call: TRBJ2-1; cdr3_nt: TGTGCCAGCAGCTTGGCCGTGACAGATAATTCACCCCTTCTTGAGTTCTTC; cdr3_aa: CASSLAVTDNSPLLEFF
v_call: TRBV12-3/TRBV12-4; d_call: -; clone_size: many; j_call: TRBJ1-5; cdr3_nt: TGTGCCAGCAGGATTTCGGGGGGCTGGGGCAATCAGCCCCAGCATTTT; cdr3_aa: CASRISGGWGNQPQHF
v_call: TRBV6-5; d_call: TRBD2; clone_size: few; j_call: TRBJ2-1; cdr3_nt: TGTGCCAGCACCAGGACGGGACTAGTCGGGAATGAGCAGTTCTTC; cdr3_aa: CASTRTGLVGNEQFF
v_call: TRBV29-1; d_call: TRBD1; clone_size: many; j_call: TRBJ1-5; cdr3_nt: TGCAGCGTCTCTCAGGGGGGCCTCAATCAGCCCCAGCATTTT; cdr3_aa: CSVSQGGLNQPQHF
v_call: TRBV9; d_call: -; clone_size: few; j_call: TRBJ2-3; cdr3_nt: TGTGCCAGCAGCGTAGCAATTGCCACGGGGGGACACACTAGCACAGATACGCAGTATTTT; cdr3_aa: CASSVAIATGGHTSTDTQYF
v_call: TRBV19; d_call: -; clone_size: -; j_call: TRBJ2-7; cdr3_nt: TGTGCCAGTAGTATGGCGTCCAGCACCTACGAGCAGTACTTC; cdr3_aa: CASSMASSTYEQYF
v_call: TRBV7-3; d_call: -; clone_size: few; j_call: TRBJ2-7; cdr3_nt: TGTGCCAGCAGCTTAAGCGGCGGGGACCCCTACGAGCAGTACTTC; cdr3_aa: CASSLSGGDPYEQYF
v_call: TRBV27; d_call: -; clone_size: -; j_call: TRBJ2-7; cdr3_nt: TGTGCCAGCACTCATACTCCGGGAGTTGGCGAGCAGTACTTC; cdr3_aa: CASTHTPGVGEQYF
v_call: TRBV7-3; d_call: TRBD1; clone_size: -; j_call: TRBJ2-1; cdr3_nt: TGTGCCAGCAGCCGAGCCGGGACAGGGGTCTACAATGAGCAGTTCTTC; cdr3_aa: CASSRAGTGVYNEQFF
v_call: TRBV20-1; d_call: TRBD2; clone_size: few; j_call: TRBJ2-1; cdr3_nt: TGCAGTGCTAACCCTGGACTAGAACATGAGCAGTTCTTC; cdr3_aa: CSANPGLEHEQFF
v_call: TRBV6-5; d_call: -; clone_size: few; j_call: TRBJ2-3; cdr3_nt: TGTGCCAGCAGTTCCACTCGGCGGGGGCGGACCACAGATACGCAGTATTTT; cdr3_aa: CASSSTRRGRTTDTQYF
v_call: TRBV5-1; d_call: TRBD1; clone_size: -; j_call: TRBJ2-1; cdr3_nt: TGCGCCACGAACTCGGGACAGGGGAAATACAATGAGCAGTTCTTC; cdr3_aa: CATNSGQGKYNEQFF
v_call: TRBV4-2; d_call: -; clone_size: many; j_call: TRBJ2-2; cdr3_nt: TGTGCCAGCAGCTCGGGCGGGGGCGCGGGCACCGGGGAGCTGTTTTTT; cdr3_aa: CASSSGGGAGTGELFF
v_call: TRBV7-6; d_call: TRBD1; clone_size: many; j_call: TRBJ2-7; cdr3_nt: TGTGCCAGCAGCCCCGCGACAGGGGGCCGGGAGCAGTACTTC; cdr3_aa: CASSPATGGREQYF
v_call: TRBV10-3; d_call: -; clone_size: many; j_call: TRBJ2-7; cdr3_nt: TGTGCCATCAGTGCGGGCCAGGGCTACGAGCAGTACTTC; cdr3_aa: CAISAGQGYEQYF
v_call: TRBV20-1; d_call: -; clone_size: few; j_call: TRBJ1-1; cdr3_nt: TGCAGTGCTAGGTCCCGAGGGAACTTGAACACTGAAGCTTTCTTT; cdr3_aa: CSARSRGNLNTEAFF
v_call: TRBV20-1; d_call: -; clone_size: -; j_call: TRBJ2-1; cdr3_nt: TGCAGTGCTAGAGGGCCTCGCGGAGGCTACAATGAGCAGTTCTTC; cdr3_aa: CSARGPRGGYNEQFF
v_call: TRBV6-6; d_call: TRBD1; clone_size: many; j_call: TRBJ1-6; cdr3_nt: TGTGCCAGCACCGACAGGGGAGTTAATTCACCCCTCCACTTT; cdr3_aa: CASTDRGVNSPLHF
v_call: TRBV12-3/TRBV12-4; d_call: -; clone_size: few; j_call: TRBJ1-5; cdr3_nt: TGTGCCAGCAGTCCCAACAGTCAGCCCCAGCATTTT; cdr3_aa: CASSPNSQPQHF
v_call: TRBV5-1; d_call: -; clone_size: -; j_call: TRBJ2-7; cdr3_nt: TGCGCCAGCAGCTTGGGTGACACCTACGAGCAGTACTTC; cdr3_aa: CASSLGDTYEQYF